This T cell receptor beta chain was sequenced during a study of blood T cell repertoires in COVID-19. This clone was seen once. The CDR3 is 14 amino acids. V lost 3 bases to trimming and J lost 4 bases, with 9 bases between them. Germline CDR1 is LNHDA and CDR2 is SQIVND (reference sequence). Some clones are missing from TCRdb's copy, which holds only in-frame ones; the method was immunoSEQ multiplex PCR. The repertoire holds 190,000 or so clones, with around 84% as singletons. The genes are TRBV19 and TRBJ1-4; D remains unclear. The clonotype was recovered from a man aged 40-49 years with active or convalescent COVID-19. Sequenced material: peripheral blood. CDR3 sequence reads: CASSIGLLNEKLFF. As DNA, the CDR3 is TGTGCCAGTAGTATTGGACTGCTTAATGAAAAACTGTTTTTT.